Sequencing of this T cell receptor beta chain was carried out in a study of shared clonotypes between healthy human individuals. Whole-study findings and limits: Few donors limited the genetic and exposure-history diversity represented.

The naive CD8 population came from CD45RO-negative cells selected for CCR7, without terminally differentiated effector memory CD45RA+ cells. Template for every sorted-subset replicate PCR totaled around 200 ng DNA, around 33,000 T cell genomes. Data came from immunoSEQ multiplex PCR; TCRdb stores just in-frame clones and leaves some out. The sample shows some 2 million clones, just under 95% of them seen only once. In regard to this clone: Its target is not known.

The clonotype was recovered from a young man in good health. Sequencing was done on a sample of naive CD8+ T cells sorted from blood.

The CDR3 spells CASGGDESEKLFF. The CDR3 nucleotides are TGTGCCAGCGGGGGGGACGAAAGTGAAAAACTGTTTTTT. The J gene is TRBJ1-4, the V gene TRBV25-1, with TRBD1 as a possible D gene (5 bases). V gave up 8 bases and J gave up 7 bases, with 14 bases separating them. This CDR3 spans 13 amino acids. Germline V gene sequence: CDR1 MGHDK, CDR2 SYGVNS.